These 7 T cell receptor beta chains came from one sample sequenced in a study of chemoradiotherapy in HPV16-positive cancers. TCRdb's copy holds only in-frame clones and misses some; the assay was immunoSEQ multiplex PCR. The top ten hold under 6% of the sample, which has about 20,000 clones, approximately 83% seen once. Sequencing was performed on blood, taken from a patient who underwent chemoradiotherapy. The source is a human donor with HPV-associated anogenital cancer.

The chain is built from TRBV7-6 and TRBJ2-2, with no clear D. The CDR3 consists of 12 residues. With 1 base removed from V and 12 bases from J, the gap between germline ends came to 9 bases. Germline CDR1 reads SGHVS; CDR2 reads FNYEAQ. The DNA of the CDR3 is TGTGCCAGCAGCTTAGATTGGGCCCAGCTGTTTTTT. Protein: CASSLDWAQLFF.

The sample holds a few counts of this clone. This CDR3 is CASSPEQGTTYEQYF. The CDR3 coding sequence is TGTGCCAGCTCACCAGAACAGGGCACCACCTACGAGCAGTACTTC. This rearrangement joins TRBV18 to TRBJ2-7, with D possibly TRBD1 on 6 matching bases. V was cut by 2 bases and J by 2 bases, with 13 bases left in between. CDR3 length equals 15 residues. Germline CDR1 KGHSH, CDR2 LQKENI.

The V gene is TRBV7-9, the J gene TRBJ2-5; possible D gene TRBD2, 5 bases. Per germline, CDR1 SEHNR and CDR2 FQNEAQ (reference sequence). V shed 0 bases and J shed 5 bases, with 13 bases lying between them. This CDR3 has 15 amino acids. The CDR3 DNA reads as TGTGCCAGCAGCTTAGCGTCGCCGGAGGAGGAGACCCAGTACTTC. Amino acids: CASSLASPEEETQYF.

The chain uses TRBV6-5 and TRBJ2-2, with a tentative D call TRBD1 (6 bases). V lost 4 bases, J lost 0 bases, and 12 bases lay in between. Looked up from germline, CDR1 is MNHEY and CDR2 is SVGAGI. The CDR3 length is 16 residues. In nucleotides, the CDR3 is TGTGCCAGCAGTTTCGGGACACCTTCGAACACCGGGGAGCTGTTTTTT. It yields the protein CASSFGTPSNTGELFF.

The gene calls are TRBV9 and TRBJ1-2, with 8 bases that match TRBD1. Germline V gives CDR1 SGDLS, CDR2 YYNGEE. This CDR3 spans 14 amino acids. With V trimmed by 2 bases and J by 7 bases, 7 bases remained unmatched. CDR3 amino acids: CASSVIGQGSGYTF. DNA for the CDR3: TGTGCCAGCAGCGTCATTGGACAGGGCTCTGGCTACACCTTC.

V is TRBV7-9 and J is TRBJ1-2; D not certain. Germline V gene data show CDR1 as SEHNR and CDR2 as FQNEAQ (reference sequence). This CDR3 spans 13 amino acids. V shed 2 bases and J shed 1 base, with 5 bases lying between them. Here the CDR3 reads CASSLRDNYGYTF. For the CDR3, the DNA is TGTGCCAGCAGCTTAAGGGATAACTATGGCTACACCTTC.

The chain carries TRBV11-2 and TRBJ2-7; D uncertain. Trimming took off 4 bases at V and 7 bases at J, with 8 bases between the two ends. CDR1 SGHAT and CDR2 FQNNGV come from the germline V gene. The length of the CDR3 is 11 residues. The CDR3 region is CASSSGWEQYF. The CDR3 bases are TGTGCCAGCAGCTCTGGGTGGGAGCAGTACTTC.